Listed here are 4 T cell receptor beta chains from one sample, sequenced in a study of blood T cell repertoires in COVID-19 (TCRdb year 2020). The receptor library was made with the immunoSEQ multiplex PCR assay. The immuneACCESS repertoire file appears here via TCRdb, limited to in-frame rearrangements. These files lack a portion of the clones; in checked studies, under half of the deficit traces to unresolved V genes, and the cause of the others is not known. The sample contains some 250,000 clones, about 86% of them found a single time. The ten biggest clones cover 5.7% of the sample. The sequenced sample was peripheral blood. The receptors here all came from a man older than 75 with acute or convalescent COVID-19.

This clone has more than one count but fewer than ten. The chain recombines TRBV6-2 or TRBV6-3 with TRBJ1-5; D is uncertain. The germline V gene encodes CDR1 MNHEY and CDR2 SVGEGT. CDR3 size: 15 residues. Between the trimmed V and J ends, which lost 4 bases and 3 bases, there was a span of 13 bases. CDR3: CASSFSGGLNQPQHF. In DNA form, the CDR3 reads TGTGCCAGCAGTTTTTCGGGTGGCCTCAATCAGCCCCAGCATTTT.

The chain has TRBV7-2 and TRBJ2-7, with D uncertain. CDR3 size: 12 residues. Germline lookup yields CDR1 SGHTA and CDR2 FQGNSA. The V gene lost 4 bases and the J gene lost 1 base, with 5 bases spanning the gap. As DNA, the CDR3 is TGTGCCAGCAGCTCCACTTCCTACGAGCAGTACTTC. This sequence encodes CASSSTSYEQYF.

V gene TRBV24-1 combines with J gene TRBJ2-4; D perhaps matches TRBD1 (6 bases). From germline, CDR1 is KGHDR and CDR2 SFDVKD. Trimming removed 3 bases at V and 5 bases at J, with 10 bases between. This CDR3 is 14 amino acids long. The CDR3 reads CATSDTRTENIQYF. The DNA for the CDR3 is TGTGCCACCAGTGATACTCGGACAGAAAACATTCAGTACTTC.

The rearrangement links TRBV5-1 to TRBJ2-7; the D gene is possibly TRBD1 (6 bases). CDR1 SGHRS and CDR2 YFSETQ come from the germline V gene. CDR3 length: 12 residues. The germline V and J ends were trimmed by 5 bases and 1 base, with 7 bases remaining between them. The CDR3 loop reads CASSGQSYEQYF. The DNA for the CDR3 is TGCGCCAGCAGTGGACAGTCCTACGAGCAGTACTTC. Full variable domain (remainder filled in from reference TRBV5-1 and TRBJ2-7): KAGVTQTPRYLIKTRGQQVTLSCSPISGHRSVSWYQQTPGQGLQFLFEYFSETQRNKGNFPGRFSGRQFSNSRSEMNVSTLELGDSALYLCASSGQSYEQYFGPGTRLTVT.